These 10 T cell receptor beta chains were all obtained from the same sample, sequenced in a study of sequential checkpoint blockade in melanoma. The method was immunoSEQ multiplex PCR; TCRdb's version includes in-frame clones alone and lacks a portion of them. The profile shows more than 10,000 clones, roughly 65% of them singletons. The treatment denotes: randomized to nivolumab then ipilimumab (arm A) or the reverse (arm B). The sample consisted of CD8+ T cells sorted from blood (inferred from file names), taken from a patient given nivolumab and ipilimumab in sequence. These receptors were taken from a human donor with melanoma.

CDR3 sequence: CASSLGGGVTYEQYF. The CDR3 DNA is TGTGCCAGCAGCCTAGGCGGAGGGGTAACCTACGAGCAGTACTTC. The V call is TRBV9, the J call TRBJ2-7; tentative D call: TRBD2 (6 bases). V gave up 4 bases and J gave up 2 bases, with 16 bases separating them. Per germline, CDR1 SGDLS and CDR2 YYNGEE. The CDR3 is 15 amino acids.

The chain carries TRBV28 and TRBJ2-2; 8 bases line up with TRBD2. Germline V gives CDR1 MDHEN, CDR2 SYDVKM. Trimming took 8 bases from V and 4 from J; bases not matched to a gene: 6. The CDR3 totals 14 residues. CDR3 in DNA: TGTGCCAGCGGCCTGCGGGGGGTCACCGGGGAGCTGTTTTTT. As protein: CASGLRGVTGELFF. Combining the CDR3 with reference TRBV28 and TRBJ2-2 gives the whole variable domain DVKVTQSSRYLVKRTGEKVFLECVQDMDHENMFWYRQDPGLGLRLIYFSYDVKMKEKGDIPEGYSVSREKKERFSLILESASTNQTSMYLCASGLRGVTGELFFGEGSRLTVL.

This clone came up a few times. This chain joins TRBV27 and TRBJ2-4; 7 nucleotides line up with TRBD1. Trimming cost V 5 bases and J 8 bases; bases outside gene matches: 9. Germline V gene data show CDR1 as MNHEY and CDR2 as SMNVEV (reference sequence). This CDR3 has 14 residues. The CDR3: CASSILDRTDIQYF. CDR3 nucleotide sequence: TGTGCCAGCAGTATCCTGGACAGGACTGACATTCAGTACTTC.

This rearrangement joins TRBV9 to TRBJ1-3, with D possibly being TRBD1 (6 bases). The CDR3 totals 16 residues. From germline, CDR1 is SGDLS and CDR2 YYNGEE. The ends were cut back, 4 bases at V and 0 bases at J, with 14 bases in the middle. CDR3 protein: CASSTRTDLSGNTIYF. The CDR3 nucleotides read TGTGCCAGCAGCACCCGGACAGACCTCTCTGGAAACACCATATATTTT. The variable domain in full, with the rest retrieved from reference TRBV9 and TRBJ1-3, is DSGVTQTPKHLITATGQRVTLRCSPRSGDLSVYWYQQSLDQGLQFLIQYYNGEERAKGNILERFSAQQFPDLHSELNLSSLELGDSALYFCASSTRTDLSGNTIYFGEGSWLTVV.

This CDR3 reads CASSLGYGYNQETQYF. The CDR3 region has the DNA TGTGCCAGCAGTCTTGGTTACGGGTACAACCAAGAGACCCAGTACTTC. The V call is TRBV28, the J call TRBJ2-5; no reliable D call. This CDR3 is 16 amino acids long. Germline lookup yields CDR1 MDHEN and CDR2 SYDVKM. Trimming shortened V by 5 bases and J by 0 bases, and 16 bases separated the two germline ends.

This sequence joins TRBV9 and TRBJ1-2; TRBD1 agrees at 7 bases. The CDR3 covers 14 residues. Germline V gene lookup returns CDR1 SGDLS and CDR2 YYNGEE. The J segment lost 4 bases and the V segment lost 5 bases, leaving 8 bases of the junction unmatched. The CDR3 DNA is TGTGCCAGCAGAGGAACCGGGACAGCCTATGGCTACACCTTC. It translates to CASRGTGTAYGYTF.

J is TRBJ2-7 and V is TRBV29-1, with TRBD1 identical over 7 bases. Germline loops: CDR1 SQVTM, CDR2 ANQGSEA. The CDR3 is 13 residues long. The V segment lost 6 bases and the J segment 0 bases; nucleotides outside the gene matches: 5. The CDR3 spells CSVSTGSSYEQYF. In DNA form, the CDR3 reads TGCAGCGTCTCGACAGGGAGCTCCTACGAGCAGTACTTC.

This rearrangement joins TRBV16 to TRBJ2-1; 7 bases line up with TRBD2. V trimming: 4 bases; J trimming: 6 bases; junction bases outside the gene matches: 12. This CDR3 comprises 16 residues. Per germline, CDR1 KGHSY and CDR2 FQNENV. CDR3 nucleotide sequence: TGTGCCAGCAGCCCCCCGACTAGCTATGGGGCCAATGAGCAGTTCTTC. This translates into CASSPPTSYGANEQFF.

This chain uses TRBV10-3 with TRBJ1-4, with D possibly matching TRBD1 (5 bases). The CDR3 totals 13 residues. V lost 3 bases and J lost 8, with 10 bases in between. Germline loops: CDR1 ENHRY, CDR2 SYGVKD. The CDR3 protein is CAISDRAGEKLFF. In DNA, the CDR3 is TGTGCCATCAGTGACCGAGCAGGGGAAAAACTGTTTTTT.

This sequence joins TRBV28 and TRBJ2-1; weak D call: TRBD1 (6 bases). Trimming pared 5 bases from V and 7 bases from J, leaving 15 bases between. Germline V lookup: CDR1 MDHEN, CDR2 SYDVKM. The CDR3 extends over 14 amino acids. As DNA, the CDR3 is TGTGCCAGCAGTCGCGGACAGAGATCTAATGAGCAGTTCTTC. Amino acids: CASSRGQRSNEQFF.